A single sample gave rise to the 16 T cell receptor beta chains below, sequenced in a study of CD8 T cell repertoires and HIV-1 epitope variants. Here immunoSEQ multiplex PCR was the method, and the copy in TCRdb shows in-frame clones only, minus some. The sample shows approximately 3,000 clones, almost 75% of them seen only once. For these receptors, no antigen is known. The sample was cultured CD8+ T cells derived from PBMCs. The receptors derive from a male donor with HIV.

This chain links TRBV7-7 with TRBJ2-6; no firm D call. The V end lost 5 bases, the J end lost 5 bases, and 19 bases lay between the germline ends. The CDR3 totals 17 residues. The germline CDR1 and CDR2 sequences are SSHAT and FNYEAQ (reference sequence). The CDR3, as DNA: TGTGCCAGCAGCCCTCGTGAGCCACAAAGTCGGGCCAACGTCCTGACTTTC. It codes for CASSPREPQSRANVLTF.

This clone has a single count. The V and J genes are TRBV2 and TRBJ1-1, with no clear D. CDR3 size: 13 residues. V gave up 3 bases and J gave up 1 base, with 6 bases separating them. Germline V gene sequence: CDR1 SNHLY, CDR2 FYNNEI. CDR3 in amino acids: CASSDWGNTEAFF. The DNA for the CDR3 is TGTGCCAGCAGTGACTGGGGGAACACTGAAGCTTTCTTT.

V gene TRBV19 combines with J gene TRBJ2-1; TRBD1 matches at 10 bases. Germline trimming cut 3 bases from V and 8 bases from J; bases unmatched to any gene: 7. The CDR3 consists of 15 residues. Germline V lookup: CDR1 LNHDA, CDR2 SQIVND (reference sequence). For the CDR3, the DNA is TGTGCCAGTAGTATGGCGACAGGGGGCTGGGATGAGCAGTTCTTC. It translates to CASSMATGGWDEQFF.

The chain employs TRBV6-6 and TRBJ2-1, with 10 bases matching TRBD1. CDR3 length equals 16 residues. Germline V gene data show CDR1 as MNHNY and CDR2 as SVGAGI (reference sequence). The trim removed 2 bases at V and 5 bases at J, leaving 6 bases unmatched. CDR3 protein: CASSYGGDRGHNEQFF. CDR3 in DNA: TGTGCCAGCAGTTACGGGGGGGACAGGGGCCACAATGAGCAGTTCTTC.

This rearrangement joins TRBV9 to TRBJ2-1; 7 bases align to TRBD2. This CDR3 is built from 14 residues. V was clipped by 3 bases and J by 7 bases; unmatched bases: 7. Germline V gene sequence: CDR1 SGDLS, CDR2 YYNGEE. Here the CDR3 DNA reads TGTGCCAGCAGCGCCGGAGCGGGGTGGAATGAGCAGTTCTTC. Amino acid sequence: CASSAGAGWNEQFF.

The chain recombines TRBV27 with TRBJ2-2; maybe TRBD2 (7 bases). V lost 6 bases to trimming and J lost 7 bases, with 15 bases between them. Germline V lookup: CDR1 MNHEY, CDR2 SMNVEV (reference sequence). The CDR3 consists of 14 residues. CDR3 loop: CASSSGTRRGELFF. For the CDR3, the DNA is TGTGCCAGCAGCAGCGGGACAAGGCGCGGGGAGCTGTTTTTT.

The chain uses TRBV5-6 and TRBJ1-1; a possible D gene is TRBD1 (5 bases). V gave up 4 bases and J gave up 0 bases, with 16 bases separating them. Germline V gene sequence: CDR1 SGHDT, CDR2 YYEEEE. The CDR3 covers 16 residues. The CDR3 DNA reads TGTGCCAGCAGCCGTTTGAGACAGCGCATGAACACTGAAGCTTTCTTT. It is translated as CASSRLRQRMNTEAFF.

The chain has TRBV6-5 and TRBJ2-5; the D gene is possibly TRBD2 (6 bases). V dropped 7 bases and J dropped 5 bases, with 8 bases sitting between them. This CDR3 comprises 11 residues. CDR1 and CDR2 (germline): MNHEY, SVGAGI. The CDR3 protein is CASMEGETQYF. The CDR3 DNA reads TGTGCCAGCATGGAGGGGGAGACCCAGTACTTC.

This sequence joins TRBV6-1 and TRBJ1-5, with 7 bases fitting TRBD1. With 0 bases clipped from V and 3 bases from J, the junction kept 17 bases outside the gene matches. The germline gives CDR1 MNHNS, CDR2 SASEGT. The CDR3 length is 20 residues. DNA for the CDR3: TGTGCCAGCAGTGAAGCGCTTCGGGGGCGGGGGGGACAGATCAATCAGCCCCAGCATTTT. The encoded protein is CASSEALRGRGGQINQPQHF.

The rearrangement links TRBV28 to TRBJ2-7; no clear D gene. V was shortened by 5 bases and J by 2 bases, with 13 bases between the two germline ends. The CDR3 is 14 amino acids. Germline lookup yields CDR1 MDHEN and CDR2 SYDVKM. The CDR3 is CASSPRTVAYEQYF. In DNA form, the CDR3 reads TGTGCCAGCAGTCCCCGGACCGTTGCCTACGAGCAGTACTTC.

This clone was observed a few times. The V gene is TRBV7-8, the J gene TRBJ2-5; D might be TRBD1 (5 bases). This CDR3 contains 14 residues. The germline V gene encodes CDR1 SGHVS and CDR2 FQNEAQ. V dropped 5 bases and J dropped 1 base, with 11 bases sitting between them. CDR3 sequence (DNA): TGTGCCAGCAGCGACGGACAACCCCAAGAGACCCAGTACTTC. It encodes CASSDGQPQETQYF.

This clone was seen more than once but under ten times. The CDR3 reads CASSIGQGRRDNQPQHF. In DNA form, the CDR3 reads TGTGCCAGTAGTATTGGACAGGGGAGACGTGACAATCAGCCCCAGCATTTT. This chain connects TRBV19 to TRBJ1-5; 9 nucleotides agree with TRBD1. The CDR3 loop spans 17 amino acids. Germline V gives CDR1 LNHDA, CDR2 SQIVND (reference sequence). V dropped 3 bases and J dropped 3; count of bases not matched to a gene: 9.

This clone is a singleton in its sample. This chain links TRBV5-6 with TRBJ2-3; TRBD2 matches 14 bases. CDR1 and CDR2 from the germline V gene are SGHDT and YYEEEE. This CDR3 is 16 amino acids long. Trimming removed 2 bases from V and 7 bases from J; junction bases left unmatched: 6. The CDR3: CASSFRLAGGPYTQYF. Written as DNA, the CDR3 is TGTGCCAGCAGCTTCCGACTAGCGGGAGGGCCATATACGCAGTATTTT. The variable domain in full, with the rest retrieved from reference TRBV5-6 and TRBJ2-3, is DAGVTQSPTHLIKTRGQQVTLRCSPKSGHDTVSWYQQALGQGPQFIFQYYEEEERQRGNFPDRFSGHQFPNYSSELNVNALLLGDSALYLCASSFRLAGGPYTQYFGPGTRLTVL.

By frequency in the sample, this clone is large. The chain is built from TRBV7-8 and TRBJ2-1; 9 nucleotides line up with TRBD1. Germline CDR1 and CDR2: SGHVS and FQNEAQ. The J segment lost 0 bases and the V segment lost 0 bases, leaving 0 bases of the junction unmatched. This CDR3 contains 16 residues. The CDR3 loop is CASSLAGQGSYNEQFF. The CDR3 DNA reads as TGTGCCAGCAGCTTAGCGGGACAGGGCTCCTACAATGAGCAGTTCTTC.

The rearrangement links TRBV19 to TRBJ2-7; D call uncertain. Trimming took off 0 bases at V and 6 bases at J, with 15 bases between the two ends. Germline V gene sequence: CDR1 LNHDA, CDR2 SQIVND (reference sequence). CDR3 length: 15 amino acids. In DNA, the CDR3 is TGTGCCAGTAGTATAGATCGGAACGATGAGCGCGAGCAGTACTTC. This encodes CASSIDRNDEREQYF.

V gene TRBV11-3 combines with J gene TRBJ2-3; D may be TRBD1 or TRBD2 (6 bases each). V was cut by 5 bases and J by 6 bases, with 18 bases left in between. This CDR3 contains 15 residues. The V gene's germline CDR1 is SGHNT and CDR2 YENEEA. The CDR3 DNA sequence: TGTGCCAGCAGCACCCGCAGGGGAGGCGACGATACGCAGTATTTT. Translating gives CASSTRRGGDDTQYF. Using reference TRBV11-3 and TRBJ2-3 for the parts outside the CDR3, the full variable domain is EAGVVQSPRYKIIEKKQPVAFWCNPISGHNTLYWYLQNLGQGPELLIRYENEEAVDDSQLPKDRFSAERLKGVDSTLKIQPAELGDSAVYLCASSTRRGGDDTQYFGPGTRLTVL.